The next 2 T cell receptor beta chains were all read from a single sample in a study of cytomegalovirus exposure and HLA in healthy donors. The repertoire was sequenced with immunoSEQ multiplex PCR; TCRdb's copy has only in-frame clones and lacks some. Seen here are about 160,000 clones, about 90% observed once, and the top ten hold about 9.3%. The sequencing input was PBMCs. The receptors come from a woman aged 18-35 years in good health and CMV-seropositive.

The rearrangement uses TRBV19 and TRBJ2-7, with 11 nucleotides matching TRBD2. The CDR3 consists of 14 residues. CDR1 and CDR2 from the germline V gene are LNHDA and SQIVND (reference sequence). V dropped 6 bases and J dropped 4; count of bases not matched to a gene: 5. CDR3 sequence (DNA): TGTGCCAGTAGGCTGACTAGCGGGGCGTACGAGCAGTACTTC. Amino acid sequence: CASRLTSGAYEQYF.

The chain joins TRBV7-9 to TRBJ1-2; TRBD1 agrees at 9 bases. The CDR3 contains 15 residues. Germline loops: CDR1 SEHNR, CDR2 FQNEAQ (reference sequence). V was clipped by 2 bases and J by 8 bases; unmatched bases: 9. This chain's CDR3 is CASSLLQGARNGYTF. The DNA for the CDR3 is TGTGCCAGCAGCTTACTACAGGGGGCGAGGAACGGCTACACCTTC.